What follows are 31 T cell receptor beta chains derived from one specimen sequenced in a study of CD8 T cells in ankylosing spondylitis. TCRdb used MiXCR to reprocess the 5' RACE reads, holding one entry per CDR3 protein. The data hold under 250,000 distinct CDR3 sequences, with roughly 32% observed a single time. The sequencing sample was made of blood, either unsorted or a sorted T cell fraction (not recorded which). The receptors were gathered from a male donor with ankylosing spondylitis or in good health (not recorded which).

There are many counts of this clonotype. This rearrangement joins TRBV6-5 to TRBJ2-1; TRBD1 is a possible D gene (6 bases). Germline CDR1 MNHEY, CDR2 SVGAGI. The CDR3 loop spans 14 amino acids. Trimming left V 4 bases short and J 9 bases short, with 16 bases between. CDR3 sequence: CASSSSPGVPEQFF. Here the CDR3 DNA reads TGTGCCAGCAGTTCGTCCCCAGGGGTCCCTGAGCAGTTCTTC.

This clonotype was seen more than once but under ten times. This rearrangement joins TRBV10-2 to TRBJ1-5; no clear D gene. The CDR3 contains 13 residues. Germline-derived CDR1 and CDR2 are WSHSY and SAAADI. V was pared by 0 bases and J by 9 bases, with 9 bases between. DNA of the CDR3: TGCGCCAGCAGTGAGTCTGGCTTCCGGCCCCAGCATTTT. This sequence encodes CASSESGFRPQHF.

This clonotype was counted a few times. V is TRBV6-5 and J is TRBJ1-6; D is perhaps TRBD1 (5 bases). The CDR3 length is 15 residues. Germline values: CDR1 MNHEY, CDR2 SVGAGI. V was shortened by 0 bases and J by 7 bases, with 10 bases between the two germline ends. The CDR3 DNA reads TGTGCCAGCAGTTACTCTGTACAGGTGAATTCACCCCTCCACTTT. It specifies CASSYSVQVNSPLHF.

This chain's CDR3 is CAIRSGPYSNQPQHF. As DNA, the CDR3 is TGTGCCATCAGGTCCGGGCCATATAGCAATCAGCCCCAGCATTTT. V gene TRBV10-3 combines with J gene TRBJ1-5; no reliable D call. From germline, CDR1 is ENHRY and CDR2 SYGVKD. V dropped 6 bases and J dropped 0 bases, with 12 bases sitting between them. This CDR3 has 15 residues.

This clonotype was recorded a few times. The genes are TRBV7-6 and TRBJ1-5; tentatively, D is TRBD1 (5 bases). This CDR3 is built from 13 residues. Germline assignment: CDR1 SGHVS and CDR2 FNYEAQ. Trimming left V 11 bases short and J 0 bases short, with 11 bases between. The CDR3 sequence: CASSGGSNQPQHF. CDR3 nucleotide sequence: TGTGCCTCGTCGGGGGGTAGCAATCAGCCCCAGCATTTT.

This clonotype was recorded a few times. The chain carries TRBV10-3 and TRBJ2-3; weak D call: TRBD2 (5 bases). The germline V gene has CDR1 ENHRY and CDR2 SYGVKD. The CDR3 runs 15 residues. With 3 bases removed from V and 1 base from J, the gap between germline ends came to 11 bases. CDR3 sequence (DNA): TGTGCCATCAGTGAAGCGGAGGCCGGCACAGATACGCAGTATTTT. Its protein product is CAISEAEAGTDTQYF.

The count of this clonotype is one. The rearrangement joins TRBV5-1 to TRBJ1-1; weak D call: TRBD1 (5 bases). CDR3 length: 15 amino acids. From germline, CDR1 is SGHRS and CDR2 YFSETQ. The V end lost 6 bases, the J end lost 1 base, and 16 bases lay between the germline ends. The CDR3 here is CASTSIGTPNTEAFF. The CDR3 region has the DNA TGCGCCAGCACCTCTATCGGGACCCCGAACACTGAAGCTTTCTTT.

J is TRBJ1-6 and V is TRBV7-9, with 7 bases fitting TRBD1. Germline V gives CDR1 SEHNR, CDR2 FQNEAQ (reference sequence). V gave up 6 bases and J gave up 8 bases; unmatched junction bases: 4. CDR3 size: 13 residues. CDR3 amino acids: CASRPTGDSPLHF. CDR3 sequence (DNA): TGTGCCAGCAGACCAACAGGGGATTCACCCCTCCACTTT.

This clonotype was seen more than once but under ten times. The chain carries TRBV10-3 and TRBJ2-7, with D uncertain. The V gene lost 4 bases and the J gene lost 3 bases, with 10 bases spanning the gap. Looked up from germline, CDR1 is ENHRY and CDR2 is SYGVKD. The CDR3 has 13 amino acids. DNA for the CDR3: TGTGCCATCAGTGCTGACACAGACTACGAGCAGTACTTC. Translated, it gives CAISADTDYEQYF.

In its sample, this clonotype was seen a few times. The chain links TRBV20-1 to TRBJ2-7; 7 nucleotides agree with TRBD1. The CDR3 has 12 residues. Germline V lookup: CDR1 DFQATT, CDR2 SNEGSKA (reference sequence). Trimming cost V 6 bases and J 5 bases; bases outside gene matches: 7. For the CDR3, the DNA is TGCAGTGCCTTACAGGGGACCGACGAGCAGTACTTC. It yields the protein CSALQGTDEQYF.

V gene TRBV12-3 or TRBV12-4 combines with J gene TRBJ1-3, with 7 bases aligning to TRBD1. This CDR3 region has 14 residues. Trimming at V came to 5 bases and at J to 4 bases, leaving 5 bases not matched to a gene. The CDR3 here is CASSVRGIGNTIYF. CDR3 sequence (DNA): TGTGCCAGCAGTGTCAGGGGGATCGGAAACACCATATATTTT.

The sample holds one count of this clonotype. The chain links TRBV7-2 to TRBJ1-6, with a tentative D call TRBD1 (5 bases). The CDR3 consists of 13 residues. Germline V gene lookup returns CDR1 SGHTA and CDR2 FQGNSA. V was clipped by 3 bases and J by 8 bases, with 8 bases between them. CDR3 sequence: CASSFQGYSPLHF. CDR3 in DNA: TGTGCCAGCAGCTTCCAGGGTTATTCACCCCTCCACTTT. The whole variable domain, filled in from reference TRBV7-2 and TRBJ1-6, reads GAGVSQSPSNKVTEKGKDVELRCDPISGHTALYWYRQSLGQGLEFLIYFQGNSAPDKSGLPSDRFSAERTGGSVSTLTIQRTQQEDSAVYLCASSFQGYSPLHFGNGTRLTVT.

The chain couples TRBV11-2 to TRBJ2-3, with TRBD1 identical over 7 bases. J gave up 6 bases and V 0 bases, and 12 bases lay outside the gene matches. Germline loops: CDR1 SGHAT, CDR2 FQNNGV. The CDR3 runs 17 residues. CDR3 protein: CASSLDTGAHSSDTQYF. The CDR3 nucleotides read TGTGCCAGCAGCTTAGATACAGGGGCTCACTCCTCGGATACGCAGTATTTT.

V is TRBV7-8 and J is TRBJ2-5; perhaps TRBD1 as D (5 bases). The germline gives CDR1 SGHVS, CDR2 FQNEAQ. The CDR3 sequence is 14 residues long. The V and J ends lost 7 bases and 5 bases respectively, with 17 bases between them. CDR3 in DNA: TGTGCCAGCACTCACAGGTGGTCCCTGGAGACCCAGTACTTC. Translation gives CASTHRWSLETQYF.

The chain carries TRBV7-9 and TRBJ1-6; tentatively, D is TRBD1 (5 bases). CDR3 length equals 15 residues. Per the germline V gene, CDR1 is SEHNR and CDR2 is FQNEAQ (reference sequence). V shed 4 bases and J shed 7 bases, with 14 bases lying between them. The CDR3 region is CASSSTGPLNSPLHF. In DNA, the CDR3 is TGTGCCAGCAGCTCAACGGGACCACTAAATTCACCCCTCCACTTT.

The chain joins TRBV7-2 to TRBJ2-7; D is possibly TRBD1 (5 bases). The V end lost 4 bases, the J end lost 5 bases, and 15 bases lay between the germline ends. The CDR3 runs 14 residues. Germline CDR1 is SGHTA and CDR2 is FQGNSA. The CDR3 protein is CASSSPARAHEQYF. The CDR3 DNA sequence: TGTGCCAGCAGCTCCCCGGCCAGGGCGCACGAGCAGTACTTC.

The chain carries TRBV24-1 and TRBJ2-7; a weak D match, TRBD2 (6 bases). Germline CDR1 and CDR2: KGHDR and SFDVKD. Trimming shortened V by 5 bases and J by 6 bases, and 13 bases separated the two germline ends. The CDR3 spans 13 residues. This CDR3 is CATSASGGAEQYF. CDR3 DNA sequence: TGTGCCACCAGTGCTTCTGGAGGGGCCGAGCAGTACTTC.

The genes are TRBV7-9 and TRBJ2-5; D perhaps matches TRBD1 (6 bases). CDR1 and CDR2 from the germline V gene are SEHNR and FQNEAQ (reference sequence). The CDR3 consists of 15 residues. V lost 5 bases, J lost 3 bases, and 16 bases lay in between. CDR3 sequence reads: CASSGGQGNKETQYF. The CDR3 nucleotides read TGTGCCAGCAGCGGCGGCCAGGGGAACAAAGAGACCCAGTACTTC. The full variable domain, completed using reference TRBV7-9 and TRBJ2-5, is DTGVSQNPRHKITKRGQNVTFRCDPISEHNRLYWYRQTLGQGPEFLTYFQNEAQLEKSRLLSDRFSAERPKGSFSTLEIQRTEQGDSAMYLCASSGGQGNKETQYFGPGTRLLVL.

This chain uses TRBV20-1 with TRBJ2-3; D ambiguous. The CDR3 extends over 14 amino acids. CDR1 and CDR2 (germline): DFQATT, SNEGSKA (reference sequence). V lost 3 bases and J lost 6, with 16 bases in between. CDR3: CSARGTGTVDTQYF. For the CDR3, the DNA is TGCAGTGCTAGGGGTACGGGCACCGTGGATACGCAGTATTTT.

The genes are TRBV7-8 and TRBJ2-5; D tentatively reads TRBD1 or TRBD2 (5 bases each). Germline values: CDR1 SGHVS, CDR2 FQNEAQ. This CDR3 comprises 14 residues. V was cut by 4 bases and J by 5 bases, with 14 bases left in between. CDR3 protein: CASSYSGRVETQYF. The DNA for the CDR3 is TGTGCCAGCAGCTATTCGGGACGAGTGGAGACCCAGTACTTC.

J is TRBJ2-7 and V is TRBV3-1, with 7 nucleotides matching TRBD1. The V segment lost 1 base and the J segment 5 bases; nucleotides outside the gene matches: 2. The CDR3 has 13 amino acids. Germline V gives CDR1 LGHDT, CDR2 YNNKEL (reference sequence). The CDR3 DNA is TGTGCCAGCAGCCAAGGAGGGGGCCACGAGCAGTACTTC. Encoded protein: CASSQGGGHEQYF.

This clonotype was observed a handful of times. The CDR3 nucleotides read TGTGCCAGCAGTTTAGGGACAGGGAGCTCCTATAATTCACCCCTCCACTTT. It specifies CASSLGTGSSYNSPLHF. This chain links TRBV12-3 or TRBV12-4 with TRBJ1-6, with 8 positions matching TRBD1. The CDR3 covers 17 residues. Trimming took 1 base from V and 0 from J; bases not matched to a gene: 2.

This chain joins TRBV18 and TRBJ2-3; D is ambiguous. The CDR3 spans 13 residues. V was trimmed by 6 bases and J by 4 bases, leaving 11 bases between them. The germline gives CDR1 KGHSH, CDR2 LQKENI. CDR3 protein: CASSAPGSDTQYF. CDR3 coding DNA: TGTGCCAGCTCTGCGCCCGGTTCAGATACGCAGTATTTT.

The chain joins TRBV5-1 to TRBJ2-2, with 7 positions matching TRBD1. V shed 4 bases, J shed 5 bases, and the junction held 5 bases outside the gene matches. The CDR3 runs 14 residues. Per the germline V gene, CDR1 is SGHRS and CDR2 is YFSETQ. The CDR3 loop reads CASSPGQQTGELFF. For the CDR3, the DNA is TGCGCCAGCAGCCCGGGACAGCAAACCGGGGAGCTGTTTTTT.

A few counts support this clonotype. This chain links TRBV5-1 with TRBJ2-7; TRBD2 is a possible D gene (5 bases). CDR3 length: 15 residues. Trimming removed 2 bases at V and 1 base at J, with 13 bases between. Germline CDR1 and CDR2: SGHRS and YFSETQ. The CDR3 DNA sequence: TGCGCCAGCAGCTTAAGAGGGATGGAATCCTACGAGCAGTACTTC. It yields the protein CASSLRGMESYEQYF.

This chain connects TRBV6-1 to TRBJ1-1; TRBD1 matches 8 bases. The ends lost 7 bases at V and 5 bases at J; junction bases unmatched: 12. CDR1 and CDR2 (germline): MNHNS, SASEGT. The CDR3 sequence is 15 residues long. CDR3 protein: CASTTDRGSVTEAFF. The CDR3 nucleotides are TGTGCCAGCACTACAGACAGGGGTAGTGTGACTGAAGCTTTCTTT.

This clonotype has a count of ten or more. This chain links TRBV29-1 with TRBJ2-7, with 7 bases matching TRBD1. Trimming took 4 bases from V and 4 from J; bases not matched to a gene: 4. Germline CDR1 is SQVTM and CDR2 is ANQGSEA. The length of the CDR3 is 12 residues. CDR3 sequence: CSVGQGYYEQYF. In DNA, the CDR3 is TGCAGCGTTGGACAGGGTTATTACGAGCAGTACTTC.

This clonotype was found once. The CDR3 here is CASSFRRGTNEQFF. Written as DNA, the CDR3 is TGTGCCAGCAGTTTTCGGCGGGGGACGAATGAGCAGTTCTTC. The chain joins TRBV28 to TRBJ2-1; 7 bases fit TRBD2. CDR1 is MDHEN, CDR2 SYDVKM, per germline. V shed 3 bases and J 7 bases; nucleotides not matched to a gene: 6. The CDR3 totals 14 residues.

Only a few counts were recorded for this clonotype. This sequence joins TRBV5-5 and TRBJ2-1; possibly TRBD2 for D (5 bases). Germline CDR1 reads SGHKS; CDR2 reads YYEKEE (reference sequence). The CDR3 covers 12 residues. V was cut by 2 bases and J by 7 bases, with 7 bases left in between. The CDR3 is CASSFRGNEQFF. In DNA form, the CDR3 reads TGTGCCAGCAGCTTTCGAGGGAATGAGCAGTTCTTC. Full variable domain (outside the CDR3, taken from reference TRBV5-5 and TRBJ2-1): DAGVTQSPTHLIKTRGQQVTLRCSPISGHKSVSWYQQVLGQGPQFIFQYYEKEERGRGNFPDRFSARQFPNYSSELNVNALLLGDSALYLCASSFRGNEQFFGPGTRLTVL.

This clonotype appeared a few times. V and J are TRBV27 and TRBJ2-3; D not certain. The CDR3 is 14 residues long. Germline-derived CDR1 and CDR2 are MNHEY and SMNVEV (reference sequence). Trimming shortened V by 5 bases and J by 0 bases, and 9 bases separated the two germline ends. The CDR3 sequence: CASSPSPSTDTQYF. CDR3 in DNA: TGTGCCAGCAGTCCCTCCCCCAGCACAGATACGCAGTATTTT.

The chain employs TRBV20-1 and TRBJ2-3, with D hard to call. With 0 bases removed from V and 0 bases from J, the gap between germline ends came to 13 bases. This CDR3 spans 16 amino acids. Germline V gene data show CDR1 as DFQATT and CDR2 as SNEGSKA (reference sequence). This CDR3 reads CSARDLTAPSTDTQYF. The CDR3 DNA reads TGCAGTGCTAGAGATCTAACAGCGCCAAGCACAGATACGCAGTATTTT.